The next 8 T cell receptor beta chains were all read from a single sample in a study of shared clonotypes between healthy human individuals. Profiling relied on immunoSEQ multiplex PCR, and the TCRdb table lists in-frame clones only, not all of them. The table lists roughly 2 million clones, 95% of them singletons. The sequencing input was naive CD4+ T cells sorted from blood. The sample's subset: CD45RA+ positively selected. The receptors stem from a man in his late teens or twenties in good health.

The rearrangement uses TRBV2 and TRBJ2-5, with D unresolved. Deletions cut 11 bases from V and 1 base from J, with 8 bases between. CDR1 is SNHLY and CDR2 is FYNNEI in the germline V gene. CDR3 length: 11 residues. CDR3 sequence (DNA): TGTGCCGTACGCGTCCAAGAGACCCAGTACTTC. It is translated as CAVRVQETQYF.

The DNA for the CDR3 is TGTGCCAGCAGTTTAGGGGCAGCCCCTCCCTACGAGCAGTACTTC. Protein sequence: CASSLGAAPPYEQYF. This chain joins TRBV27 and TRBJ2-7; maybe TRBD1 (5 bases). Germline CDR1 is MNHEY and CDR2 is SMNVEV (reference sequence). CDR3 size: 15 residues. Between the trimmed V and J ends, which lost 2 bases and 2 bases, there was a span of 13 bases.

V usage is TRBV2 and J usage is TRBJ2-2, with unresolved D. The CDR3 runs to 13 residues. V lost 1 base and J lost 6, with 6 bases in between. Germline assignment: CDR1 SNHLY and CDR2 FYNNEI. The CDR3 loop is CASSEGNPGELFF. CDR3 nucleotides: TGTGCCAGCAGTGAAGGGAATCCCGGGGAGCTGTTTTTT.

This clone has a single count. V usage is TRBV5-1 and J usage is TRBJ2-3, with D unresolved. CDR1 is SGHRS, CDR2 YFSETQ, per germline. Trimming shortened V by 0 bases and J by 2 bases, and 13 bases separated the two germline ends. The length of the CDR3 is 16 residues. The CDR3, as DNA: TGCGCCAGCAGCTTGGGTCGCCATCAAGTCACAGATACGCAGTATTTT. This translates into CASSLGRHQVTDTQYF. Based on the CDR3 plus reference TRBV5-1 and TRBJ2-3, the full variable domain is KAGVTQTPRYLIKTRGQQVTLSCSPISGHRSVSWYQQTPGQGLQFLFEYFSETQRNKGNFPGRFSGRQFSNSRSEMNVSTLELGDSALYLCASSLGRHQVTDTQYFGPGTRLTVL.

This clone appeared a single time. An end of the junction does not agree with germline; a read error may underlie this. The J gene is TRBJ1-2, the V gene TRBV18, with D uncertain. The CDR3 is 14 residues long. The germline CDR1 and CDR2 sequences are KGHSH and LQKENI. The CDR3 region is CASSPDNGNFGYTF. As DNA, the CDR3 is TGTGCCAGCTCACCGGATAACGGAAACTTTGGCTACACCTTC.

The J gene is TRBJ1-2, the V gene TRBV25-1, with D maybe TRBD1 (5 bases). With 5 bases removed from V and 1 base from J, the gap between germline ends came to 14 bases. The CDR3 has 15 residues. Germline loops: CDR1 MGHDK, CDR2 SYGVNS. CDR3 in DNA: TGTGCCAGCAGTCCCCGGACGGGGGATAACTATGGCTACACCTTC. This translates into CASSPRTGDNYGYTF.

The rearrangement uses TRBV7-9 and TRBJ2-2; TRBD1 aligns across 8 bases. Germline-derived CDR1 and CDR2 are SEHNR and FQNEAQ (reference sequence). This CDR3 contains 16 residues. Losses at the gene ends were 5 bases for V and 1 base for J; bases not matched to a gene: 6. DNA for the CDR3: TGTGCCAGCAGCCGACAGGGGACATTGAACACCGGGGAGCTGTTTTTT. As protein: CASSRQGTLNTGELFF.

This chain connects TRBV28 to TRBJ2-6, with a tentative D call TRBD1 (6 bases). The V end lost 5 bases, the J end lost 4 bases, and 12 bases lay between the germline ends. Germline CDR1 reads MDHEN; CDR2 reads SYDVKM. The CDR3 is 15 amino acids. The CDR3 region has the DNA TGTGCCAGCAGTCGCAGGGGTTCGGGGGCCAACGTCCTGACTTTC. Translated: CASSRRGSGANVLTF.